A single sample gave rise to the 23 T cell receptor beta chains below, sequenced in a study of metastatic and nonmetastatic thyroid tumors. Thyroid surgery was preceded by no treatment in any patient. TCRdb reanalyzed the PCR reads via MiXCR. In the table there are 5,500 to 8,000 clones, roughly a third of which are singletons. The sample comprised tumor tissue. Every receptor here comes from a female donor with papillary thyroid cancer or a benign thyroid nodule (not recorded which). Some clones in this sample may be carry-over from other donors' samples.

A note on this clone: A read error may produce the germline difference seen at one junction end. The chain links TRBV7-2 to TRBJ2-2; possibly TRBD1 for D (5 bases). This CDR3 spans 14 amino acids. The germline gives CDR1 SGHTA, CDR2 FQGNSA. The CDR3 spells CASILGRAAGQPFF. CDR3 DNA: TGTGCCAGCATCTTAGGCAGGGCGGCCGGGCAGCCGTTTTTT.

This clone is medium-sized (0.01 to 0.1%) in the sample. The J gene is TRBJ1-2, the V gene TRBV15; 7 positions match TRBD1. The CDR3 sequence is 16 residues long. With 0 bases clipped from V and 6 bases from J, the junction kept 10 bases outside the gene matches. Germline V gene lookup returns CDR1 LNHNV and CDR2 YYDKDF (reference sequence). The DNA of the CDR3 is TGTGCCACCAGCAGAGATAGAGGAGGGGGCGTGGATGGCTACACCTTC. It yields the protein CATSRDRGGGVDGYTF. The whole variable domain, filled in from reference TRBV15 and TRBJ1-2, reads DAMVIQNPRYQVTQFGKPVTLSCSQTLNHNVMYWYQQKSSQAPKLLFHYYDKDFNNEADTPDNFQSRRPNTSFCFLDIRSPGLGDTAMYLCATSRDRGGGVDGYTFGSGTRLTVV.

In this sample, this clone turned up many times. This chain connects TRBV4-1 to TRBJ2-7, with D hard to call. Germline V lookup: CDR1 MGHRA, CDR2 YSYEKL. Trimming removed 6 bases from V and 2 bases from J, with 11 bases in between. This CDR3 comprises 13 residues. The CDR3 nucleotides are TGCGCCAGCAGTAGAGCACCTACCTACGAGCAGTACTTC. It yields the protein CASSRAPTYEQYF.

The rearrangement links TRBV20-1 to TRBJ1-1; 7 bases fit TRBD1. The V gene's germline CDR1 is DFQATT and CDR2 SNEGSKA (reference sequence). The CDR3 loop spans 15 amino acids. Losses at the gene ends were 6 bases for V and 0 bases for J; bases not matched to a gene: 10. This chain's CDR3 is CSANDRDNLNTEAFF. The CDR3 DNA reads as TGCAGTGCGAACGACAGGGATAATTTGAACACTGAAGCTTTCTTT.

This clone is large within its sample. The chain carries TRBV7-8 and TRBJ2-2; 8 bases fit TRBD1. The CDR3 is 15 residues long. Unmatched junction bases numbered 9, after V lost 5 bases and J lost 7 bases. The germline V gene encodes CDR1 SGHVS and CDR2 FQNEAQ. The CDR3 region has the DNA TGTGCCAGCAGCCACCCAGGGGGCGCAAACGGGGAGCTGTTTTTT. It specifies CASSHPGGANGELFF. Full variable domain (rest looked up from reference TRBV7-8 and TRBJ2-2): GAGVSQSPRYKVAKRGQDVALRCDPISGHVSLFWYQQALGQGPEFLTYFQNEAQLDKSGLPSDRFFAERPEGSVSTLKIQRTQQEDSAVYLCASSHPGGANGELFFGEGSRLTVL.

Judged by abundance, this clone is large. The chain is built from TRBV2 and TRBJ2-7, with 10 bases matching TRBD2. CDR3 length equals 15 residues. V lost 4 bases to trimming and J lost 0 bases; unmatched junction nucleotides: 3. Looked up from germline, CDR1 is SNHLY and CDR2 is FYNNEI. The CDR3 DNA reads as TGTGCCAGCAGTGGAACTAGCGGGAACTCCTACGAGCAGTACTTC. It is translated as CASSGTSGNSYEQYF.

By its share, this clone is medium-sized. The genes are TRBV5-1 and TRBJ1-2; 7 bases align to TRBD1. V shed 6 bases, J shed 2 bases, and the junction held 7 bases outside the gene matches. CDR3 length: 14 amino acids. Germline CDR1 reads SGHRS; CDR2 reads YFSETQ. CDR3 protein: CASKGDSQNYGYTF. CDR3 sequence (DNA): TGCGCCAGCAAGGGGGACAGTCAAAACTATGGCTACACCTTC.

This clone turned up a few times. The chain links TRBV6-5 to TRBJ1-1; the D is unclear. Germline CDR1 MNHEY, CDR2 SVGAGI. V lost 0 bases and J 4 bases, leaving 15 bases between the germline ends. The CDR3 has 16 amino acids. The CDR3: CASSYSTLGRGTEAFF. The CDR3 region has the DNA TGTGCCAGCAGTTACTCGACCCTTGGGCGGGGCACTGAAGCTTTCTTT.

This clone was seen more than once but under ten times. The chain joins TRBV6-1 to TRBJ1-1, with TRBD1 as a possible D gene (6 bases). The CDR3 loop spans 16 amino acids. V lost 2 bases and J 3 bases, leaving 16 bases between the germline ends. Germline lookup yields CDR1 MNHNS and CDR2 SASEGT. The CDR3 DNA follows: TGTGCCAGCAGTGAAATAATATACAGGGCGGACACTGAAGCTTTCTTT. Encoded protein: CASSEIIYRADTEAFF.

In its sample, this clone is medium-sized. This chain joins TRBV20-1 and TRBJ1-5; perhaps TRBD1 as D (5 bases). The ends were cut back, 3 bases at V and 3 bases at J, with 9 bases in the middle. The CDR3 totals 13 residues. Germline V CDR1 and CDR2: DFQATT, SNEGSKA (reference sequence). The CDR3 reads CSASYGTNQPQHF. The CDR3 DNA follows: TGCAGTGCTAGTTACGGGACCAATCAGCCCCAGCATTTT.

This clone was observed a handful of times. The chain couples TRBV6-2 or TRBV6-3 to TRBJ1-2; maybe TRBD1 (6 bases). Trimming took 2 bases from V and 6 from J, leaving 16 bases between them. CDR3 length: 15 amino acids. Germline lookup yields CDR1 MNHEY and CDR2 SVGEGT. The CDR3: CASSYPWGAGDGYTF. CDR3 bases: TGTGCCAGCAGTTACCCATGGGGGGCCGGAGATGGCTACACCTTC.

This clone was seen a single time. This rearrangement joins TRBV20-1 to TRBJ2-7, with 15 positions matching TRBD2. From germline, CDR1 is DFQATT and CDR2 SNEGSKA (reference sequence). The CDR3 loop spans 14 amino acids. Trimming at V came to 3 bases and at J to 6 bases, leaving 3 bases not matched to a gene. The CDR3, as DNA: TGCAGTGCTAGCGGACTAGCGGGAGGGGGCGAGCAGTACTTC. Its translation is CSASGLAGGGEQYF.

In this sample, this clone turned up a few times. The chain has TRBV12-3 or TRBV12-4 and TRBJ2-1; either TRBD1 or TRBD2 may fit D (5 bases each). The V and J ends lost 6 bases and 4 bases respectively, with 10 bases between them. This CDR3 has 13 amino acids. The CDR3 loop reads CASSPGAYNEQFF. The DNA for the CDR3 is TGTGCCAGCAGCCCCGGGGCTTACAATGAGCAGTTCTTC.

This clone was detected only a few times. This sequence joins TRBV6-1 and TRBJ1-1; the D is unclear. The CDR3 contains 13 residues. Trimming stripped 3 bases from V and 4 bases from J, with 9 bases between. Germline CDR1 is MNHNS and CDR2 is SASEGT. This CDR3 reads CASSDGESTEAFF. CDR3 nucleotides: TGTGCCAGCAGTGACGGAGAGAGCACTGAAGCTTTCTTT.

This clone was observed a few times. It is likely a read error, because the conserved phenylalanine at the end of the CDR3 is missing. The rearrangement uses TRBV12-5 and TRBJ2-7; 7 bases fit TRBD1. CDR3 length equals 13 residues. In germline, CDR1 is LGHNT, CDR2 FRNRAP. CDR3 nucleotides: TGTGCTATTGGTTTGGCGACAGGGTTAGAGCAGTACTCC. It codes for CAIGLATGLEQYS.

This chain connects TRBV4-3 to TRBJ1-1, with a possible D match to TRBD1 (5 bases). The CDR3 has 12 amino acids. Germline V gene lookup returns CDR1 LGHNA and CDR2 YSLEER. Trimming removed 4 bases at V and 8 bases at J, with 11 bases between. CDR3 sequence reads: CASSRDRREAFF. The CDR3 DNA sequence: TGCGCCAGCAGCCGGGACCGGAGGGAAGCTTTCTTT.

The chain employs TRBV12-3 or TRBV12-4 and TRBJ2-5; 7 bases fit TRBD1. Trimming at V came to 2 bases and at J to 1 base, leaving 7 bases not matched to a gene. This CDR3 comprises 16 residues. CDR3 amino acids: CASSLSLGQTQETQYF. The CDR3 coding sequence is TGTGCCAGCAGTTTATCTTTGGGACAGACCCAAGAGACCCAGTACTTC.

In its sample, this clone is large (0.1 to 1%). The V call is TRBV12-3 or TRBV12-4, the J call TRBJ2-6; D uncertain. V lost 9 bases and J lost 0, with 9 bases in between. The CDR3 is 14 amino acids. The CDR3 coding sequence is TGTGCCAGTCGTGGGAACTCTGGGGCCAACGTCCTGACTTTC. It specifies CASRGNSGANVLTF.

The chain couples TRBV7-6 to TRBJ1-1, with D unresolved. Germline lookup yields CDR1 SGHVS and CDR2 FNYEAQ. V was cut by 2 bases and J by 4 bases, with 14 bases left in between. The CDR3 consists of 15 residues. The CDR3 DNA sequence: TGTGCCAGCAGCTTATACGCCGAGGGTAGCACTGAAGCTTTCTTT. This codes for CASSLYAEGSTEAFF.

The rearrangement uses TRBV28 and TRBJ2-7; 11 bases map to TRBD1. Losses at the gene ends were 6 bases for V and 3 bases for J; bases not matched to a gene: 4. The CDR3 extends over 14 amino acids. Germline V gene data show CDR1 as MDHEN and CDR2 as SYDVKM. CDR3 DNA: TGTGCCAGCAGGGGGACAGGGGGGAACTACGAGCAGTACTTC. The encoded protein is CASRGTGGNYEQYF. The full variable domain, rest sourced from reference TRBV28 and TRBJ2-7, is DVKVTQSSRYLVKRTGEKVFLECVQDMDHENMFWYRQDPGLGLRLIYFSYDVKMKEKGDIPEGYSVSREKKERFSLILESASTNQTSMYLCASRGTGGNYEQYFGPGTRLTVT.

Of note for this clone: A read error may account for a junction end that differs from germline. The CDR3 nucleotides are TGTGGCCGCAGTCGGACAGGGGTGTACAATGAGCCGATCTTC. This codes for CGRSRTGVYNEPIF. This sequence joins TRBV6-1 and TRBJ2-1; 9 bases map to TRBD1. The germline V gene has CDR1 MNHNS and CDR2 SASEGT. This CDR3 spans 14 amino acids.

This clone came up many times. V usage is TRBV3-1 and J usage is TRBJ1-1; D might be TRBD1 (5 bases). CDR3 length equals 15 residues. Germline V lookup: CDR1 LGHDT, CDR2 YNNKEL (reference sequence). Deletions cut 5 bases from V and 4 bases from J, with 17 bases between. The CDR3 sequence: CASSSRGGSGTEAFF. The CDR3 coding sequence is TGTGCCAGCAGCTCCCGGGGGGGATCGGGCACTGAAGCTTTCTTT.

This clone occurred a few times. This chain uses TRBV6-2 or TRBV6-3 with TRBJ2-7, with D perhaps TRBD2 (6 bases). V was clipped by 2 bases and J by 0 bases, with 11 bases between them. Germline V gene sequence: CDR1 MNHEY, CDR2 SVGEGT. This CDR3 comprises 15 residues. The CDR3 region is CASSYPAGASYEQYF. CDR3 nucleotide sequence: TGTGCCAGCAGTTACCCAGCGGGCGCCTCCTACGAGCAGTACTTC.